This is a list of T cell receptor beta chains from one sample in a study of CD8 T cells in ankylosing spondylitis. TCRdb analysed the 5' RACE reads with MiXCR anew, one entry per CDR3 protein. The sample includes 200,000 to 300,000 distinct CDR3 sequences, around 8% of them seen just once. The sequencing input was blood, either unsorted or a sorted T cell fraction (not recorded which). Receptor source: a female donor with ankylosing spondylitis or in good health (not recorded which). Both conserved end residues are part of each CDR3. The D gene is left open where the match is weak. Not all rows give a size; the values are once, few, many and, for expanded clones, a class.

TRBV4-3	-	TRBJ2-7	many	CASSQEWGWTEQYF	TGCGCCAGCAGCCAAGAGTGGGGATGGACCGAGCAGTACTTC
TRBV7-9	TRBD1	TRBJ2-7	-	CASRSGQGGEQYF	TGTGCCAGCAGATCTGGACAGGGAGGCGAGCAGTACTTC
TRBV25-1	TRBD1	TRBJ2-7	many	CASVGRGTETYEQYF	TGTGCCAGCGTGGGGAGAGGGACAGAAACCTACGAGCAGTACTTC
TRBV20-1	-	TRBJ1-5	many	CSAAQGSNQPQHF	TGCAGTGCCGCCCAAGGCTCCAATCAGCCCCAGCATTTT
TRBV15	TRBD1	TRBJ2-3	many	CATTKTGQYIDTQYF	TGTGCCACCACGAAGACAGGGCAGTACATAGATACGCAGTATTTT
TRBV20-1	TRBD2	TRBJ2-7	many	CSAGGYSGSEQYF	TGCAGTGCTGGCGGCTACAGCGGGAGCGAGCAGTACTTC
TRBV14	-	TRBJ2-1	many	CASSYDFNEQFF	TGTGCCAGCAGCTACGACTTCAATGAGCAGTTCTTC
TRBV7-2	-	TRBJ2-1	few	CASSLSSGAGDINEQFF	TGTGCCAGCAGCTTATCCTCCGGGGCAGGGGACATCAATGAGCAGTTCTTC
TRBV3-1	-	TRBJ2-2	many	CASSPSGHTGELFF	TGTGCCAGCAGCCCTTCTGGCCACACCGGGGAGCTGTTTTTT
TRBV7-2	-	TRBJ2-1	many	CASSLIADSYNEQFF	TGTGCCAGCAGCTTAATTGCAGATTCCTACAATGAGCAGTTCTTC
TRBV6-2/TRBV6-3	TRBD1	TRBJ1-3	-	CASSFRQGTGNF	TGTGCCAGCAGTTTCCGACAGGGGACTGGAAATTTT
TRBV5-1	TRBD2	TRBJ2-1	many	CASSLSVAGAYNEQFF	TGCGCCAGCAGCTTGTCCGTAGCGGGTGCCTACAATGAGCAGTTCTTC
TRBV20-1	TRBD2	TRBJ2-7	many	CSAPTGTSGRNPYEQYF	TGCAGTGCTCCTACAGGGACTAGCGGGAGAAATCCCTACGAGCAGTACTTC
TRBV7-2	-	TRBJ1-5	many	CASSSQAGGDQPQHF	TGTGCCAGCAGCTCCCAGGCTGGTGGAGATCAGCCCCAGCATTTT
TRBV6-5	-	TRBJ1-5	many	CASSESWENQPQHF	TGTGCCAGCAGTGAAAGTTGGGAGAATCAGCCCCAGCATTTT
TRBV6-2/TRBV6-3	-	TRBJ1-4	many	CASRSGGDEKLFF	TGTGCCAGCAGGTCCGGGGGAGATGAAAAACTGTTTTTT
TRBV20-1	-	TRBJ1-2	many	CSARDPLAYPNYGYTF	TGCAGTGCTAGAGATCCCCTCGCATACCCAAACTATGGCTACACCTTC
TRBV27	TRBD2	TRBJ2-7	many	CASSLPGGEQYF	TGTGCCAGCAGTTTACCCGGGGGGGAGCAGTACTTC
TRBV16	TRBD1	TRBJ1-1	-	CASSPRGRGYAEAFF	TGTGCCAGCAGCCCGAGGGGGCGTGGGTACGCTGAAGCTTTCTTT
TRBV3-1	-	TRBJ2-2	many	CASSRSGELFF	TGTGCCAGCAGCCGCAGCGGGGAGCTGTTTTTT